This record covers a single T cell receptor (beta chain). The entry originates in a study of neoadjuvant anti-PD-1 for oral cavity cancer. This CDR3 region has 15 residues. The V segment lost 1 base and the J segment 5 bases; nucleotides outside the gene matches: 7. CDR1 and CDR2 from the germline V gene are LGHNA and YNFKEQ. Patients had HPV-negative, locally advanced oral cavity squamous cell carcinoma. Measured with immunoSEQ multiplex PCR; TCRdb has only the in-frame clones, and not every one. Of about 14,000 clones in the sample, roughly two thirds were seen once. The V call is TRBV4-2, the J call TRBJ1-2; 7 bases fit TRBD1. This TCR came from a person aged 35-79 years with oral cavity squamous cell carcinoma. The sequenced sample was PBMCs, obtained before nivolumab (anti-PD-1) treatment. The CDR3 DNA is TGTGCCAGCAGCCAAGGGGACAGAAAGCTTTATGGCTACACCTTC. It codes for CASSQGDRKLYGYTF.